These T cell receptor beta chains were read from a single sample in a study of control samples from healthy donors and cancer patients. Here immunoSEQ multiplex PCR was the method, and the copy in TCRdb shows in-frame clones only, minus some. The sample consists of around 90,000 clones, approximately 81% of them appearing once. The sample taken for sequencing was blood. Receptors originate from a woman between 40 and 55 years old in good health. CDR3s leave out the opening cysteine and the closing phenylalanine or tryptophan.

>TRBJ1-3|TRBV3-1/TRBV3-2
ASSPRLSVIDTIY
>TRBJ1-4|TRBV25-1
ASSEWTGGSEGEKLF
>TRBJ2-3|TRBV20-1
SASSREEGASDTQY
>TRBJ1-4|TRBV5-6
ASSYNDATNEKLF
>TRBJ2-7|TRBV5-1
ASSLDLADSYEQY
>TRBJ1-5|TRBV30
AWSSGTPKKQPQH
>TRBJ1-1|TRBV5-4
ASRRGQGARSTEAF
>TRBJ2-2|TRBV5-1
ASSPTVGQGISNTGELF
>TRBJ2-3|TRBV2
ASSVARSTDTQY
>TRBJ2-1|TRBV5-6
ASSSVGLPNNEQF
>TRBJ2-7|TRBV7-2
ASSLNHGGAREQY
>TRBJ2-2|TRBV19
ASSILGQRTGELF
>TRBJ2-7|TRBV7-8
ASSTDVQGSSYEQY
>TRBJ2-1|TRBV27
ASSLQGRNNEQF
>TRBJ1-6|TRBV7-3
ASSLSDSYNSPLH
>TRBJ1-2|TRBV12-3/TRBV12-4
ASSLMVDYGYT
>TRBJ2-7|TRBV28
ASSSPDSTYEQY
>TRBJ2-1|TRBV7-8
ASSLARSSGATEQF
>TRBJ1-5|TRBV15
ATSSYLRRDSNQPQH
>TRBJ1-6|TRBV6-5
ASSLGQSNSPLH
>TRBJ2-1|TRBV11-3
ASSQGTPGGSYNEQF
>TRBJ2-7|TRBV6-6
ASSSVAGNYEQY
>TRBJ1-1|TRBV5-1
ASSSTPDTEAF
>TRBJ2-3|TRBV4-1
ASSLKIRLAGDTDTQY
>TRBJ1-2|TRBV10-3
AISESMGTGTGYT
>TRBJ2-7|TRBV7-9
ASSFGTVSYEQY
>TRBJ1-4|TRBV30
AWSEGVAAAGVSAWTNEKLF
>TRBJ1-1|TRBV3-1/TRBV3-2
ASSQPAEGPNTEAF
>TRBJ2-5|TRBV4-3
ASSQDPGGDRQETQY
>TRBJ1-6|TRBV6-6
ASSYLTSGHVL
>TRBJ2-1|TRBV7-9
ASSQSTSENNEQF
>TRBJ2-1|TRBV6-2/TRBV6-3
ASSSPSGLAGGLGPHEQF
>TRBJ2-1|TRBV12-5
ASRLDYNEQF
>TRBJ1-1|TRBV5-1
ASRYRGLDTEAF
>TRBJ2-7|TRBV6-4
ASSDSGHRGQLYEQY
>TRBJ2-5|TRBV2
ASSLYQETQY
>TRBJ2-3|TRBV6-1
ASSERQGPDTQY
>TRBJ2-3|TRBV18
ASSLQDTQY
>TRBJ2-7|TRBV5-1
ASSLADEQY
>TRBJ1-2|TRBV12-3/TRBV12-4
ASSLGGGYGYT
>TRBJ1-1|TRBV7-8
ASSLEAVGGMNTEAF
>TRBJ1-6|TRBV6-6
ASSPDRESSYNSPLH
>TRBJ2-3|TRBV7-9
ASSLGQLAGADTQY
>TRBJ2-7|TRBV10-2
ASAGTGISRTYEQY
>TRBJ1-1|TRBV5-6
ASSQGAVLDTTRGAF
>TRBJ1-2|TRBV25-1
ASSAAGTNYGYT
>TRBJ2-1|TRBV7-9
ASSFARVDEQF
>TRBJ1-2|TRBV5-1
ASSLGTQERGYT
>TRBJ2-2|TRBV7-8
ASSLVGSGANTGELF